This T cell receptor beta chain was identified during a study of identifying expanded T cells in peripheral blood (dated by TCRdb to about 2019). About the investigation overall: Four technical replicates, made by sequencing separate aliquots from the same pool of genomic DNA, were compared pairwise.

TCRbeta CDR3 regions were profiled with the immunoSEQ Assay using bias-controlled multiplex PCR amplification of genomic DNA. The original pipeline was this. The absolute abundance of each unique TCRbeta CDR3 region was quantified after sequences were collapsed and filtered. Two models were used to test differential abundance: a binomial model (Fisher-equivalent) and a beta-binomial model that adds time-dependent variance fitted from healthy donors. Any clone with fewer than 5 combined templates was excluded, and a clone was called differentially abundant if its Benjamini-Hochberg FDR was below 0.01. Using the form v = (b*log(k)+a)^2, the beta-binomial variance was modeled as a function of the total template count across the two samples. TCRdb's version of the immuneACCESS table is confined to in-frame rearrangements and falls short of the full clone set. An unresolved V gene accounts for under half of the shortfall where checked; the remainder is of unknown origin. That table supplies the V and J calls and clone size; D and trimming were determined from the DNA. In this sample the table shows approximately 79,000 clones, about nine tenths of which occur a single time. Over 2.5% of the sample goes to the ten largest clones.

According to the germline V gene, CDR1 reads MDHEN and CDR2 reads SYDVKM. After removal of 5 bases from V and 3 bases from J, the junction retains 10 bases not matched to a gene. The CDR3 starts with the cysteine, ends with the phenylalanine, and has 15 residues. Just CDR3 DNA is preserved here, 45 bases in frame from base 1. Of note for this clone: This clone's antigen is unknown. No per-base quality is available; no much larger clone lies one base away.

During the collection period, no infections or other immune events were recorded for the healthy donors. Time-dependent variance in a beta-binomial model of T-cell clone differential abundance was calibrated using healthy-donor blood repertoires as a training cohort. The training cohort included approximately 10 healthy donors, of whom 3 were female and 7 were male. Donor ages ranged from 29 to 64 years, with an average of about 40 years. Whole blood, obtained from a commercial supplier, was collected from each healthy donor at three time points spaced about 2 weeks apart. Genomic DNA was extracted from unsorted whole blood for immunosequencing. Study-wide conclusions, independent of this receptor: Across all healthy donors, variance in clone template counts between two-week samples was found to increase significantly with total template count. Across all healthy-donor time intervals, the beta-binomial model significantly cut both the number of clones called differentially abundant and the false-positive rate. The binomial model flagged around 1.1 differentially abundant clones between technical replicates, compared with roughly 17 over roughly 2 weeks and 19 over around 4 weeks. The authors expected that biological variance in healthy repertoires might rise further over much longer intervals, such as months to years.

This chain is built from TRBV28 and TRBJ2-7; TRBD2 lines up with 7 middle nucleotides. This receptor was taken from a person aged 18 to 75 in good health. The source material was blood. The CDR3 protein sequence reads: CASSPSGTSLYEQYF. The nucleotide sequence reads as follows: TGTGCCAGCAGTCCAAGCGGGACGTCCCTCTACGAGCAGTACTTC.